A single sample is the source of the 21 T cell receptor beta chains below, sequenced in a study of OX40 agonist ivuxolimab in advanced cancers. Generated by immunoSEQ multiplex PCR, the TCRdb table keeps only in-frame clones and is missing some. The sample contains 65,000 to 90,000 clones, 86% of which appear only once. The material was CD4+ or CD8+ T cells sorted from blood, obtained in a trial of the OX40 agonist ivuxolimab. All receptors come from an adult with an advanced solid tumor such as melanoma, head and neck, liver or kidney cancer.

The V and J genes are TRBV13 and TRBJ1-1; D may be TRBD1 (6 bases). From germline, CDR1 is PRHDT and CDR2 FYEKMQ (reference sequence). The CDR3 runs 17 residues. Trimming cost V 3 bases and J 2 bases, with 19 bases left between them. This chain's CDR3 is CASSLIRLAGTNTEAFF. The DNA for the CDR3 is TGTGCCAGCAGCTTGATCCGGTTGGCGGGGACAAACACTGAAGCTTTCTTT. The full variable domain, in which reference TRBV13 and TRBJ1-1 provide the parts outside the CDR3, is AAGVIQSPRHLIKEKRETATLKCYPIPRHDTVYWYQQGPGQDPQFLISFYEKMQSDKGSIPDRFSAQQFSDYHSELNMSSLELGDSALYFCASSLIRLAGTNTEAFFGQGTRLTVV.

The V gene is TRBV19, the J gene TRBJ1-5; a weak D match, TRBD1 (5 bases). The CDR3 length is 15 residues. Germline-derived CDR1 and CDR2 are LNHDA and SQIVND (reference sequence). V was cut by 6 bases and J by 3 bases, with 15 bases left in between. In nucleotides, the CDR3 is TGTGCCAGTAGAAATACCGGGACGGCCAATCAGCCCCAGCATTTT. Its protein product is CASRNTGTANQPQHF.

The chain joins TRBV18 to TRBJ2-7, with 10 bases fitting TRBD1. Trimming removed 0 bases from V and 4 bases from J; junction bases left unmatched: 3. This CDR3 has 15 residues. Germline V gene data show CDR1 as KGHSH and CDR2 as LQKENI. The DNA of the CDR3 is TGTGCCAGCTCACCACCTGGACAGGGGGGTTACGAGCAGTACTTC. Encoded protein: CASSPPGQGGYEQYF.

This clone was detected only once. The chain couples TRBV6-5 to TRBJ1-3, with TRBD1 identical over 9 bases. V shed 5 bases and J 2 bases; nucleotides not matched to a gene: 4. The CDR3 has 15 residues. Germline V gene data show CDR1 as MNHEY and CDR2 as SVGAGI. CDR3 DNA: TGTGCCAGCAGTCCCCGGACAGGGGCTGGAAACACCATATATTTT. Translated, it gives CASSPRTGAGNTIYF.

The genes are TRBV6-1 and TRBJ2-7; 9 nucleotides agree with TRBD2. The CDR3 has 15 amino acids. V lost 4 bases and J lost 5; bases outside the gene matches: 9. Germline V gene lookup returns CDR1 MNHNS and CDR2 SASEGT. Written as DNA, the CDR3 is TGTGCCAGCAGTGGATTTAGCGGGAGAAGCGACGAGCAGTACTTC. Amino acids: CASSGFSGRSDEQYF.

The chain recombines TRBV27 with TRBJ2-1, with 8 positions matching TRBD1. This CDR3 is built from 16 residues. The germline CDR1 and CDR2 sequences are MNHEY and SMNVEV (reference sequence). Trimming cost V 7 bases and J 5 bases; bases outside gene matches: 13. CDR3 nucleotide sequence: TGTGCCAGCATCCCCCGGACAGGGAGGTTAGACAATGAGCAGTTCTTC. Amino acid sequence: CASIPRTGRLDNEQFF.

The chain employs TRBV30 and TRBJ1-1; D is undetermined. The CDR3 extends over 13 amino acids. The V gene's germline CDR1 is GTSNPN and CDR2 SVGIG (reference sequence). V lost 5 bases and J 1 base, leaving 11 bases between the germline ends. The CDR3 loop is CAWALAQNTEAFF. The CDR3 DNA follows: TGTGCCTGGGCCCTGGCGCAGAACACTGAAGCTTTCTTT.

This clone showed up just once. This chain uses TRBV28 with TRBJ2-7, with D tentatively TRBD1 (6 bases). With 8 bases removed from V and 4 bases from J, the gap between germline ends came to 15 bases. CDR3 length equals 13 residues. Germline V lookup: CDR1 MDHEN, CDR2 SYDVKM. CDR3: CASASGTHYEQYF. As DNA, the CDR3 is TGTGCCAGCGCTTCCGGGACACATTACGAGCAGTACTTC.

The CDR3 DNA reads as TGCGCCAGCAGCTTGGCGACAGGGGGACTAGCGGGACCTTCCTACAATGAGCAGTTCTTC. Translated: CASSLATGGLAGPSYNEQFF. This chain connects TRBV5-1 to TRBJ2-1; TRBD2 matches at 13 bases. The CDR3 extends over 20 amino acids. Germline CDR1 is SGHRS and CDR2 is YFSETQ. V trimming: 0 bases; J trimming: 1 base; junction bases outside the gene matches: 10.

V usage is TRBV7-9 and J usage is TRBJ2-3, with D tentatively TRBD1 (6 bases). V shed 5 bases and J shed 0 bases, with 15 bases lying between them. The CDR3 sequence is 16 residues long. The V gene's germline CDR1 is SEHNR and CDR2 FQNEAQ (reference sequence). CDR3 in DNA: TGTGCCAGCAGCCAGGGACAACCGGGGAGCACAGATACGCAGTATTTT. Translated: CASSQGQPGSTDTQYF.

The chain employs TRBV19 and TRBJ1-5; TRBD1 matches at 8 bases. After removal of 4 bases from V and 2 bases from J, the junction contained 10 bases not matched to a gene. Germline CDR1 reads LNHDA; CDR2 reads SQIVND (reference sequence). This CDR3 region has 17 residues. The CDR3 DNA follows: TGTGCCAGTAGTAAGGCGTCAGGGGGCAGGGGCAATCAGCCCCAGCATTTT. Its translation is CASSKASGGRGNQPQHF.

This clone was seen a single time. V usage is TRBV6-1 and J usage is TRBJ2-7; 7 positions match TRBD2. Germline CDR1 is MNHNS and CDR2 is SASEGT. The CDR3 loop spans 14 amino acids. J was trimmed by 2 bases and V by 2 bases; bases with no gene match: 3. The CDR3 region has the DNA TGTGCCAGCAGTGAATTCGGGGGGACCTACGAGCAGTACTTC. This encodes CASSEFGGTYEQYF.

CDR3 protein: CASRSPGTGTSYEQYF. The CDR3 DNA reads as TGTGCCAGCAGATCCCCCGGGACAGGAACCTCCTACGAGCAGTACTTC. The J gene is TRBJ2-7, the V gene TRBV7-9, with 8 positions matching TRBD1. The CDR3 loop spans 16 amino acids. Trimming at V came to 6 bases and at J to 0 bases, leaving 10 bases not matched to a gene. Germline V gene data show CDR1 as SEHNR and CDR2 as FQNEAQ (reference sequence). The full variable domain, with the rest looked up from reference TRBV7-9 and TRBJ2-7, is DTGVSQNPRHKITKRGQNVTFRCDPISEHNRLYWYRQTLGQGPEFLTYFQNEAQLEKSRLLSDRFSAERPKGSFSTLEIQRTEQGDSAMYLCASRSPGTGTSYEQYFGPGTRLTVT.

The chain uses TRBV30 and TRBJ2-1; 11 bases match TRBD2. V lost 3 bases and J lost 6; bases outside the gene matches: 4. CDR3 length equals 14 residues. Germline V lookup: CDR1 GTSNPN, CDR2 SVGIG (reference sequence). The CDR3 spells CAWSLAGGSNEQFF. The CDR3 bases are TGTGCCTGGAGCCTAGCGGGAGGTTCCAATGAGCAGTTCTTC.

This clone appeared a single time. One junction end does not reproduce the germline sequence, and a read error may be involved. The gene calls are TRBV30 and TRBJ2-7; the D is unclear. Germline V gene sequence: CDR1 GTSNPN, CDR2 SVGIG (reference sequence). This CDR3 is built from 12 residues. DNA for the CDR3: TGTGCCCGGAGTTTTACCGTAGGCGAGCAGTACTTC. This encodes CARSFTVGEQYF.

J is TRBJ1-2 and V is TRBV6-5; D gene ambiguous. The CDR3 contains 15 residues. V shed 0 bases and J shed 4 bases, with 12 bases lying between them. CDR1 MNHEY and CDR2 SVGAGI come from the germline V gene. The CDR3 is CASSYSVSGSYGYTF. CDR3 DNA sequence: TGTGCCAGCAGTTACTCGGTATCGGGGAGCTATGGCTACACCTTC.

The rearrangement uses TRBV10-3 and TRBJ2-2; D is perhaps TRBD2 (7 bases). CDR1 ENHRY and CDR2 SYGVKD come from the germline V gene. There are 14 residues in the CDR3. Between the trimmed V and J ends, which lost 10 bases and 3 bases, there was a span of 15 bases. CDR3 region: CATQGGVDTGELFF. For the CDR3, the DNA is TGTGCCACACAAGGGGGGGTGGACACCGGGGAGCTGTTTTTT.

The J gene is TRBJ1-5, the V gene TRBV30; 7 nucleotides align to TRBD1. The CDR3 is 14 residues long. The V gene end was trimmed by 1 base and the J gene end by 6 bases; junction bases not matched to a gene: 6. Looked up from germline, CDR1 is GTSNPN and CDR2 is SVGIG (reference sequence). CDR3: CAWSEGQGGQPQHF. DNA for the CDR3: TGTGCCTGGAGTGAGGGGCAGGGGGGTCAGCCCCAGCATTTT.

The genes are TRBV6-1 and TRBJ1-6; the D is unclear. Trimming removed 7 bases at V and 7 bases at J, with 8 bases between. The CDR3 sequence is 12 residues long. Per germline, CDR1 MNHNS and CDR2 SASEGT. The CDR3 DNA follows: TGTGCCAGCACTCGGAAGAATTCACCCCTCCACTTT. Its protein is CASTRKNSPLHF.

The rearrangement joins TRBV18 to TRBJ2-7; 14 bases map to TRBD2. Germline V gene data show CDR1 as KGHSH and CDR2 as LQKENI. The CDR3 has 18 residues. Trimming cost V 0 bases and J 1 base; bases outside gene matches: 5. The CDR3 region is CASSPPGLAGVESYEQYF. The DNA of the CDR3 is TGTGCCAGCTCACCACCGGGACTAGCGGGAGTCGAGTCCTACGAGCAGTACTTC.

The chain recombines TRBV19 with TRBJ1-1; D unresolved. Germline V lookup: CDR1 LNHDA, CDR2 SQIVND (reference sequence). The CDR3 spans 11 residues. V was trimmed by 9 bases and J by 5 bases, leaving 10 bases between them. The CDR3 bases are TGTGCCAGCCTGATGCGGACTGAAGCTTTCTTT. Its translation: CASLMRTEAFF.